This T cell receptor (beta chain) came from a study of T cells in Graves' hyperthyroidism and ophthalmopathy. This CDR3 is built from 16 residues. With V trimmed by 3 bases and J by 4 bases, 9 bases remained unmatched. Germline CDR1 is MGHRA and CDR2 is YSYEKL. This clonotype was counted ten times or more. Researchers took RNA transcripts and amplified the TCR beta CDR3 regions from them. With the HTBI primer set, the TCR CDR3 went through a first round of RT-PCR. Using its own MiXCR run on the multiplex PCR reads, TCRdb lists one record per CDR3 protein. In the table there are about 520,000 distinct CDR3 sequences, less than 25% of which are singletons. The study left out patients who had uncontrolled infection, other autoimmune disease, pregnancy or lactation. The study based diagnoses on clinical symptoms, serum thyroxine and TRAb, thyroid ultrasound and orbital computed tomography.

The sequence came from a woman younger than 45 with Graves' ophthalmopathy. Input material: blood. This sequence joins TRBV4-1 and TRBJ1-5, with 7 nucleotides matching TRBD1. CDR3 sequence reads: CASSHARDRLNQPQHF. CDR3 DNA: TGCGCCAGCAGCCACGCCCGGGACAGACTAAATCAGCCCCAGCATTTT.